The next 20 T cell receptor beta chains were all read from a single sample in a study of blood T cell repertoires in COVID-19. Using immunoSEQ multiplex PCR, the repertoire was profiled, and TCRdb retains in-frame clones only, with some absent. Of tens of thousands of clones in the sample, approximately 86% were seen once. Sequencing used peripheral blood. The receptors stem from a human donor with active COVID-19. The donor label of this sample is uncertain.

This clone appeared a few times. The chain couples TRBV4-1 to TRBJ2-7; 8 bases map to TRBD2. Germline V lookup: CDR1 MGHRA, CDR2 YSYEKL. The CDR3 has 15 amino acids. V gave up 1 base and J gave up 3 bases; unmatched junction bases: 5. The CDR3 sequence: CASSQGPGLDYEQYF. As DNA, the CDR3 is TGCGCCAGCAGCCAAGGGCCGGGACTAGACTACGAGCAGTACTTC.

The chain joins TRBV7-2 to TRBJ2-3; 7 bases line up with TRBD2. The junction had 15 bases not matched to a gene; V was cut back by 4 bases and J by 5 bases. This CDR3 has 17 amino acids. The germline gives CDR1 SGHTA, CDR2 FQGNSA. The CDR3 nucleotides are TGTGCCAGCAGCTCGATTCCAGCGGGATTATGGGTAGATACGCAGTATTTT. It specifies CASSSIPAGLWVDTQYF.

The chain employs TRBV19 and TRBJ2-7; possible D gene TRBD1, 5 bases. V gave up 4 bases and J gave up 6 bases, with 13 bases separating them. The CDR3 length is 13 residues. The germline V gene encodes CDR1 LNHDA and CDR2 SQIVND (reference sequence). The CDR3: CASSSDSAIEQYF. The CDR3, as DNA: TGTGCCAGTAGTAGCGACAGTGCAATCGAGCAGTACTTC. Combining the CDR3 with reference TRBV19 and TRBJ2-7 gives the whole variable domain DGGITQSPKYLFRKEGQNVTLSCEQNLNHDAMYWYRQDPGQGLRLIYYSQIVNDFQKGDIAEGYSVSREKKESFPLTVTSAQKNPTAFYLCASSSDSAIEQYFGPGTRLTVT.

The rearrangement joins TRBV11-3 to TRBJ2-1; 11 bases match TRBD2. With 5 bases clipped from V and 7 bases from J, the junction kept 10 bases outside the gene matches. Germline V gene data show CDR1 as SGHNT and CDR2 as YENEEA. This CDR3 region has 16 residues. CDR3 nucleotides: TGTGCCAGCAGCCACCGAGGTAGCGGGAGGGGGAATGAGCAGTTCTTC. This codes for CASSHRGSGRGNEQFF. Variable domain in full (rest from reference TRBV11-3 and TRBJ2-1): EAGVVQSPRYKIIEKKQPVAFWCNPISGHNTLYWYLQNLGQGPELLIRYENEEAVDDSQLPKDRFSAERLKGVDSTLKIQPAELGDSAVYLCASSHRGSGRGNEQFFGPGTRLTVL.

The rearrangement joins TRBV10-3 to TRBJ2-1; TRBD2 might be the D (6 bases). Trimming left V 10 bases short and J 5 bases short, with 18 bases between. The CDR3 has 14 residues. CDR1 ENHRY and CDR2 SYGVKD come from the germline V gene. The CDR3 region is CATANGGLDNEQFF. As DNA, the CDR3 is TGTGCCACTGCGAATGGGGGACTTGACAATGAGCAGTTCTTC.

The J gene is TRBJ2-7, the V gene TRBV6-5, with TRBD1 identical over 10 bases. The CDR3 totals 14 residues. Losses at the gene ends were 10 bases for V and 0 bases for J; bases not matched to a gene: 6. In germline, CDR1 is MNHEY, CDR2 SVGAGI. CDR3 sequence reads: CATTDRGSSYEQYF. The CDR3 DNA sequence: TGTGCCACCACGGACAGGGGGAGCTCCTACGAGCAGTACTTC.

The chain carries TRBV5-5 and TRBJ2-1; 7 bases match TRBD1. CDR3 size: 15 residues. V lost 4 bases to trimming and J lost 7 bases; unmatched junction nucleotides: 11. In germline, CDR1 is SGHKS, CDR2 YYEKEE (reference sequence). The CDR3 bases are TGTGCCAGCAGCCCAGGTAGGGGGCGTCCGAATGAGCAGTTCTTC. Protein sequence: CASSPGRGRPNEQFF.

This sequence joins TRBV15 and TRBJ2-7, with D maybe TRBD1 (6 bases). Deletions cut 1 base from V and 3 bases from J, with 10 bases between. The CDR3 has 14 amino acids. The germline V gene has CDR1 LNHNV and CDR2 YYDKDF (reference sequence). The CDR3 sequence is CATSRGPGVYEQYF. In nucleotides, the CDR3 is TGTGCCACCAGCAGAGGGCCAGGGGTCTACGAGCAGTACTTC.

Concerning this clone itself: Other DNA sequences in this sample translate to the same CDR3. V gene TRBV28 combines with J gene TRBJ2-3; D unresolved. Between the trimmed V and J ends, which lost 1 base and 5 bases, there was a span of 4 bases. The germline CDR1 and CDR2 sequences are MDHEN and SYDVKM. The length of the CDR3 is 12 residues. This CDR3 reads CASSLLRDTQYF. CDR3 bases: TGTGCCAGCAGTTTATTGCGAGATACGCAGTATTTT.

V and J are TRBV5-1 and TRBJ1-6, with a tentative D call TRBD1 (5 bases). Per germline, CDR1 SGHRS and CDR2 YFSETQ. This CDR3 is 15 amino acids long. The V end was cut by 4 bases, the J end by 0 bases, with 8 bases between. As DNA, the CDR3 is TGCGCCAGCAGCGTGACAGACTCCTATAATTCACCCCTCCACTTT. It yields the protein CASSVTDSYNSPLHF.

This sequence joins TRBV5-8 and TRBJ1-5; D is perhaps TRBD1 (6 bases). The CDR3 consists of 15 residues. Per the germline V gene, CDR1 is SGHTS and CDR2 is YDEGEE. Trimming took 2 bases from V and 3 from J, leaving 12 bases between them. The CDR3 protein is CASSFEPGDNQPQHF. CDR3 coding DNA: TGTGCCAGCAGCTTCGAGCCAGGGGACAATCAGCCCCAGCATTTT.

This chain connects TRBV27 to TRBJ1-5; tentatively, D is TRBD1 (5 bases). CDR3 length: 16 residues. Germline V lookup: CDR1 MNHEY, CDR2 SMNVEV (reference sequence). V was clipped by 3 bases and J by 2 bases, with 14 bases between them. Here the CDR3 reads CASSFGGVIGNQPQHF. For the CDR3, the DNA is TGTGCCAGCAGTTTTGGAGGGGTTATAGGCAATCAGCCCCAGCATTTT.

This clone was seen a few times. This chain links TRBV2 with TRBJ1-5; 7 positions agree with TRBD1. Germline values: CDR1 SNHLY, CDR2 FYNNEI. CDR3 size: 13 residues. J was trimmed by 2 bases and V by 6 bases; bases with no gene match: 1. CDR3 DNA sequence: TGTGCCAGCAGGACAGGGCGCAATCAGCCCCAGCATTTT. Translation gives CASRTGRNQPQHF.

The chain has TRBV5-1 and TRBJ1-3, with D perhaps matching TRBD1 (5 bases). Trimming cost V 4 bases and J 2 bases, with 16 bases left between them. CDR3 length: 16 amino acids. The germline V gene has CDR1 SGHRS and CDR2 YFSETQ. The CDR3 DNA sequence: TGCGCCAGCAGCCCACAGGTTTTTGGAACTGGAAACACCATATATTTT. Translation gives CASSPQVFGTGNTIYF.

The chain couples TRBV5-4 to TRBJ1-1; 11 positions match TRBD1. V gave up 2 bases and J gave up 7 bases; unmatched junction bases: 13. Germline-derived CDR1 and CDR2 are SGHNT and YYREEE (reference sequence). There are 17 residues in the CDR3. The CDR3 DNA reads TGTGCCAGCAGCTTACGAAGGACAGGGGGCGGTCAGGATGAAGCTTTCTTT. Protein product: CASSLRRTGGGQDEAFF. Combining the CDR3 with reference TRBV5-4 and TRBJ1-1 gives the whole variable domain ETGVTQSPTHLIKTRGQQVTLRCSSQSGHNTVSWYQQALGQGPQFIFQYYREEENGRGNFPPRFSGLQFPNYSSELNVNALELDDSALYLCASSLRRTGGGQDEAFFGQGTRLTVV.

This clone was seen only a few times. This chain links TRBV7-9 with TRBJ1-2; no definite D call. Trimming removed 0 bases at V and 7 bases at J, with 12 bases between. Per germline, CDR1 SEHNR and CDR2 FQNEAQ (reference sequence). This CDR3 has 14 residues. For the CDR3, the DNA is TGTGCCAGCAGCTTAGCGTCCCTGGGCACTGGCTACACCTTC. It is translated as CASSLASLGTGYTF.

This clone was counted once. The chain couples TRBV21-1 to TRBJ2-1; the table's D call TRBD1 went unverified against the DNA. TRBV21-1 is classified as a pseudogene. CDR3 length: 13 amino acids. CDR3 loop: CASNDRGRDEQFF. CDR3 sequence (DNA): TGTGCCAGCAACGACAGGGGGAGGGATGAGCAGTTCTTC.

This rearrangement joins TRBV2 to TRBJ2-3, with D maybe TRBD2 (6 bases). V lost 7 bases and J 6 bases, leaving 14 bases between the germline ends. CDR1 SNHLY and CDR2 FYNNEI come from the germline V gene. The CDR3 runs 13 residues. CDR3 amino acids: CASNGGKGDTQYF. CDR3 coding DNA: TGTGCCAGCAATGGCGGGAAGGGGGATACGCAGTATTTT.

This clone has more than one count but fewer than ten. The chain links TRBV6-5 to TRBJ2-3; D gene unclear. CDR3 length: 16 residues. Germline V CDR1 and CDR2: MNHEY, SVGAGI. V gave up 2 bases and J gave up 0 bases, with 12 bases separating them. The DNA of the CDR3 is TGTGCCAGCAGTTACGGAAGGAGTACCAGCACAGATACGCAGTATTTT. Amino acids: CASSYGRSTSTDTQYF.

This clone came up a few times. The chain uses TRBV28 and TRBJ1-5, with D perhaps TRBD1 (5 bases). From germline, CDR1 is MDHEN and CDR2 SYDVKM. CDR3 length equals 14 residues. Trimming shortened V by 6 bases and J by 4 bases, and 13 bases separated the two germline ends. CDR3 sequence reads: CASSPRQGNQPQHF. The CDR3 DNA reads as TGTGCCAGCAGCCCCCGGCAGGGAAATCAGCCCCAGCATTTT.